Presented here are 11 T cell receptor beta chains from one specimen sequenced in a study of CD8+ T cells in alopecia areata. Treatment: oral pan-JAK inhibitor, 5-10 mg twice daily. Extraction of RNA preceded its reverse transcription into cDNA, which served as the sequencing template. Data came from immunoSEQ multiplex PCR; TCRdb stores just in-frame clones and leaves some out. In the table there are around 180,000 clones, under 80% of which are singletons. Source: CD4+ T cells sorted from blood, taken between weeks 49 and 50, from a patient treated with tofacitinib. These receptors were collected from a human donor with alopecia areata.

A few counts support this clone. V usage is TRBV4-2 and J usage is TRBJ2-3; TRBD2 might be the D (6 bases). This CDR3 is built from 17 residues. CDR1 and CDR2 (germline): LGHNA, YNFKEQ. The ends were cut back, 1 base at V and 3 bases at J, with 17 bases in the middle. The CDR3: CASSQALLGGATDTQYF. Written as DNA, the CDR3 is TGTGCCAGCAGCCAAGCCTTATTAGGCGGGGCTACAGATACGCAGTATTTT.

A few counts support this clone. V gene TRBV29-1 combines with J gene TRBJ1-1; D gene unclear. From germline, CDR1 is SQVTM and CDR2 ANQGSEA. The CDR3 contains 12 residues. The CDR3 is CIRGRRDTEAFF. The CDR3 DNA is TGCATCCGCGGCAGAAGAGACACTGAAGCTTTCTTT.

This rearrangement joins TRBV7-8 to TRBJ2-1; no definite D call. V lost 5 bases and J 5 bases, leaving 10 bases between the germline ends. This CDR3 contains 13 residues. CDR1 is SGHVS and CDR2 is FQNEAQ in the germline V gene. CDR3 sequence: CASSERGDNEQFF. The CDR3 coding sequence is TGTGCCAGCAGCGAGAGAGGAGACAATGAGCAGTTCTTC.

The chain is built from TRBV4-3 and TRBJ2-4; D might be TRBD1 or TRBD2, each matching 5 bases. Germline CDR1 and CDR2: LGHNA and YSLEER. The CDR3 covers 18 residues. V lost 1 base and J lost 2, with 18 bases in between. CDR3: CASSQGVTRGTTKNIQYF. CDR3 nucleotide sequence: TGCGCCAGCAGCCAAGGGGTTACGAGGGGCACTACCAAAAACATTCAGTACTTC.

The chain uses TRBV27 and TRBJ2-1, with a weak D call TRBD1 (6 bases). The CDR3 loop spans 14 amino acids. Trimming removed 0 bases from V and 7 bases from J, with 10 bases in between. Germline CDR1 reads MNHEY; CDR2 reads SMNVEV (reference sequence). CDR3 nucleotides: TGTGCCAGCAGTTTATCGGGACACCTTAATGAGCAGTTCTTC. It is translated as CASSLSGHLNEQFF.

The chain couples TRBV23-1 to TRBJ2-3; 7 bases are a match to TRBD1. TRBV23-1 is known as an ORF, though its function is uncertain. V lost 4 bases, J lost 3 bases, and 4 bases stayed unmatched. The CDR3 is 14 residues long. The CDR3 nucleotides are TGCGCCAGCAGTCGTACAGGGGTAACAGATACGCAGTATTTT. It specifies CASSRTGVTDTQYF.

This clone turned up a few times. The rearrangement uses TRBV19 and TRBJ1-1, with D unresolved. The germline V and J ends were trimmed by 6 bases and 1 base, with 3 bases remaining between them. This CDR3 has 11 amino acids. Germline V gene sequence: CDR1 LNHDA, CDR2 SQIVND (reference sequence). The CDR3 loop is CASSKNTEAFF. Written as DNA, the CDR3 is TGTGCCAGTAGCAAGAACACTGAAGCTTTCTTT.

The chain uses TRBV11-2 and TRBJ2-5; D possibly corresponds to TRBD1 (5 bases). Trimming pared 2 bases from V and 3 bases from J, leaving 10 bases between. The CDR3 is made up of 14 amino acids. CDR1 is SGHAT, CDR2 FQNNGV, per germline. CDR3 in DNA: TGTGCCAGCAGCTTACAGGGAACAAAAGAGACCCAGTACTTC. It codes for CASSLQGTKETQYF.

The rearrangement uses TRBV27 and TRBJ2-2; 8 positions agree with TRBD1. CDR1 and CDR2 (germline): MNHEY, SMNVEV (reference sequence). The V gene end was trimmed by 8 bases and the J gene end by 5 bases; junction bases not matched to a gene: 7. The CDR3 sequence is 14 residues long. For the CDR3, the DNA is TGTGCCAGCGGAACAGGGGGAAGAACCGGGGAGCTGTTTTTT. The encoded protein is CASGTGGRTGELFF.

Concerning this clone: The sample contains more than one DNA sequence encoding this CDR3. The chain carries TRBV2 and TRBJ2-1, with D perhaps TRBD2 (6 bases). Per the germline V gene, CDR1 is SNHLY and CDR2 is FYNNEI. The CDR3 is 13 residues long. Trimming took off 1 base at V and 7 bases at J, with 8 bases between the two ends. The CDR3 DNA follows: TGTGCCAGCAGTGAAGTCGGGGGAAATGAGCAGTTCTTC. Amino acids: CASSEVGGNEQFF.

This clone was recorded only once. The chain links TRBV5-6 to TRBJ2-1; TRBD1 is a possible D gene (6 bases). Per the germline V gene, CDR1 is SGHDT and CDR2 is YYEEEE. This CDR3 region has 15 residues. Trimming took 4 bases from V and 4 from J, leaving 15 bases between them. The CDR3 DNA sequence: TGTGCCAGCAGCCCCGACGGAAGGGGGTACAATGAGCAGTTCTTC. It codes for CASSPDGRGYNEQFF.